A single sample gave rise to the 30 T cell receptor beta chains below, sequenced in a study of blood T cell repertoires in COVID-19. Clones were sequenced by immunoSEQ multiplex PCR, and TCRdb holds only the in-frame ones, with some missing. The sample includes around 19,000 clones, about nine tenths of them seen just once. Source material: peripheral blood. Every receptor here comes from a human donor in a cohort sampled during active COVID-19. The donor label of this sample is uncertain.

This chain connects TRBV11-1 to TRBJ1-1; TRBD1 is a possible D gene (6 bases). The CDR3 has 15 amino acids. V shed 4 bases and J shed 4 bases, with 16 bases lying between them. CDR1 and CDR2 from the germline V gene are SGHAT and FQDESV (reference sequence). The CDR3 is CASSYSGGRGTEAFF. The CDR3 coding sequence is TGTGCCAGCAGCTATAGCGGGGGGCGAGGCACTGAAGCTTTCTTT. Full variable domain (rest looked up from reference TRBV11-1 and TRBJ1-1): EAEVAQSPRYKITEKSQAVAFWCDPISGHATLYWYRQILGQGPELLVQFQDESVVDDSQLPKDRFSAERLKGVDSTLKIQPAELGDSAMYLCASSYSGGRGTEAFFGQGTRLTVV.

This chain links TRBV5-1 with TRBJ2-3; TRBD2 matches at 8 bases. J gave up 8 bases and V 0 bases, and 8 bases lay outside the gene matches. This CDR3 spans 15 amino acids. The germline V gene has CDR1 SGHRS and CDR2 YFSETQ. For the CDR3, the DNA is TGCGCCAGCAGCTTGGCCGCGGGGGGCCGGCGTACGCAGTATTTT. Translated: CASSLAAGGRRTQYF.

The chain couples TRBV2 to TRBJ2-3; the D gene is possibly TRBD2 (6 bases). The V gene's germline CDR1 is SNHLY and CDR2 FYNNEI. CDR3 length: 13 residues. V gave up 8 bases and J gave up 2 bases, with 11 bases separating them. CDR3 coding DNA: TGTGCCAGCCTGGGACTGCTCACAGATACGCAGTATTTT. Protein: CASLGLLTDTQYF. The whole variable domain, filled in from reference TRBV2 and TRBJ2-3, reads EPEVTQTPSHQVTQMGQEVILRCVPISNHLYFYWYRQILGQKVEFLVSFYNNEISEKSEIFDDQFSVERPDGSNFTLKIRSTKLEDSAMYFCASLGLLTDTQYFGPGTRLTVL.

The chain has TRBV11-2 and TRBJ2-1, with TRBD2 identical over 7 bases. Germline V gene lookup returns CDR1 SGHAT and CDR2 FQNNGV. The CDR3 totals 13 residues. J gave up 8 bases and V 5 bases, and 6 bases lay outside the gene matches. DNA of the CDR3: TGTGCCAGCAGCACCTTAGCGGGCGATGAGCAGTTCTTC. Amino acids: CASSTLAGDEQFF.

V gene TRBV2 combines with J gene TRBJ2-1; weak D call: TRBD2 (5 bases). Trimming removed 6 bases from V and 7 bases from J, with 13 bases in between. The length of the CDR3 is 13 residues. CDR1 is SNHLY and CDR2 is FYNNEI in the germline V gene. The CDR3, as DNA: TGTGCCAGCAGCCCAGAGGGTGGAAATGAGCAGTTCTTC. Translation gives CASSPEGGNEQFF.

The J gene is TRBJ1-6, the V gene TRBV30; D is unresolved. The germline CDR1 and CDR2 sequences are GTSNPN and SVGIG (reference sequence). V was clipped by 0 bases and J by 9 bases, with 6 bases between them. The CDR3 is 12 residues long. CDR3 DNA: TGTGCCTGGAGTGTACGGGTTTCACCCCTCCACTTT. This translates into CAWSVRVSPLHF.

This sequence joins TRBV7-9 and TRBJ2-7; TRBD1 agrees at 7 bases. CDR3 length: 14 residues. After removal of 5 bases from V and 2 bases from J, the junction contained 6 bases not matched to a gene. The V gene's germline CDR1 is SEHNR and CDR2 FQNEAQ (reference sequence). The CDR3 loop reads CASSPTGAPYEQYF. The CDR3 region has the DNA TGTGCCAGCAGCCCAACAGGGGCCCCCTACGAGCAGTACTTC.

The V gene is TRBV5-1, the J gene TRBJ2-2; 14 positions agree with TRBD2. The CDR3 runs 18 residues. V shed 4 bases, J shed 4 bases, and the junction held 9 bases outside the gene matches. Germline V gene lookup returns CDR1 SGHRS and CDR2 YFSETQ. The CDR3 nucleotides are TGCGCCAGCAGCGCCGGGACTAGCGGGAGTATGGGCACCGGGGAGCTGTTTTTT. Translation: CASSAGTSGSMGTGELFF. The complete variable domain, with remaining parts taken from reference TRBV5-1 and TRBJ2-2, reads KAGVTQTPRYLIKTRGQQVTLSCSPISGHRSVSWYQQTPGQGLQFLFEYFSETQRNKGNFPGRFSGRQFSNSRSEMNVSTLELGDSALYLCASSAGTSGSMGTGELFFGEGSRLTVL.

This chain links TRBV23-1 with TRBJ1-5, with D maybe TRBD1 (5 bases). TRBV23-1 qualifies as an ORF whose function is uncertain. V gave up 3 bases and J gave up 4 bases, with 19 bases separating them. The CDR3 spans 17 residues. In nucleotides, the CDR3 is TGCGCCAGCAGTCATACCTTGGACATCTCGGAGAATCAGCCCCAGCATTTT. Protein: CASSHTLDISENQPQHF.

The chain uses TRBV2 and TRBJ2-7, with 9 bases matching TRBD2. Trimming took 3 bases from V and 2 from J; bases not matched to a gene: 8. Germline CDR1 and CDR2: SNHLY and FYNNEI. The CDR3 loop spans 16 amino acids. The CDR3 nucleotides read TGTGCCAGCAGTGATTTAATTCTAGCGGGGACCTACGAGCAGTACTTC. Protein sequence: CASSDLILAGTYEQYF. The complete variable domain, with remaining parts taken from reference TRBV2 and TRBJ2-7, reads EPEVTQTPSHQVTQMGQEVILRCVPISNHLYFYWYRQILGQKVEFLVSFYNNEISEKSEIFDDQFSVERPDGSNFTLKIRSTKLEDSAMYFCASSDLILAGTYEQYFGPGTRLTVT.

The V gene is TRBV11-3, the J gene TRBJ2-1; 9 bases fit TRBD1. Germline V gives CDR1 SGHNT, CDR2 YENEEA. Unmatched junction bases numbered 6, after V lost 1 base and J lost 5 bases. The CDR3 totals 16 residues. CDR3 region: CASSLGGTGPHNEQFF. The CDR3 region has the DNA TGTGCCAGCAGCTTAGGCGGGACAGGGCCCCACAATGAGCAGTTCTTC.

The V gene is TRBV27, the J gene TRBJ1-3, with D possibly being TRBD1 (6 bases). The germline V gene has CDR1 MNHEY and CDR2 SMNVEV (reference sequence). This CDR3 has 16 residues. Deletions cut 2 bases from V and 0 bases from J, with 11 bases between. CDR3 in amino acids: CASSLAGEGSGNTIYF. CDR3 nucleotides: TGTGCCAGCAGTTTAGCAGGGGAAGGCTCTGGAAACACCATATATTTT.

V usage is TRBV18 and J usage is TRBJ2-7, with a possible D match to TRBD2 (6 bases). This CDR3 is 15 amino acids long. Germline V gene lookup returns CDR1 KGHSH and CDR2 LQKENI. Between the trimmed V and J ends, which lost 3 bases and 2 bases, there was a span of 14 bases. The CDR3 loop is CASSPSTRGTYEQYF. The CDR3 coding sequence is TGTGCCAGCTCACCGTCGACTAGAGGGACCTACGAGCAGTACTTC.

V and J are TRBV18 and TRBJ2-5; D call uncertain. Trimming cost V 4 bases and J 4 bases, with 10 bases left between them. Germline V lookup: CDR1 KGHSH, CDR2 LQKENI. The CDR3 contains 13 residues. Written as DNA, the CDR3 is TGTGCCAGCTCACTAACAACGGGAGAGACCCAGTACTTC. It yields the protein CASSLTTGETQYF.

The chain couples TRBV9 to TRBJ1-2, with 7 bases that match TRBD1. The CDR3 totals 14 residues. Germline CDR1 SGDLS, CDR2 YYNGEE. Trimming at V came to 0 bases and at J to 4 bases, leaving 3 bases not matched to a gene. Here the CDR3 DNA reads TGTGCCAGCAGCGTAGGCAGGGGGTCCTATGGCTACACCTTC. As protein: CASSVGRGSYGYTF.

Points on this clone: Germline is not matched at one junction end, which may reflect a read error. The CDR3 loop reads CASSSGSLARIF. The CDR3 DNA follows: TGTGCCAGCAGTAGCGGGAGTCTAGCCCGGATTTTT. J is TRBJ2-3 and V is TRBV6-2 or TRBV6-3, with 8 bases fitting TRBD2. The length of the CDR3 is 12 residues. CDR1 and CDR2 from the germline V gene are MNHEY and SVGEGT.

The chain recombines TRBV28 with TRBJ2-5; D is undetermined. CDR3 length equals 15 residues. Trimming pared 1 base from V and 0 bases from J, leaving 9 bases between. The germline V gene has CDR1 MDHEN and CDR2 SYDVKM. The CDR3 DNA reads as TGTGCCAGCAGTTTATTCACGGTGTACCAAGAGACCCAGTACTTC. This translates into CASSLFTVYQETQYF.

The chain couples TRBV18 to TRBJ2-7, with D possibly matching TRBD2 (6 bases). Trimming cost V 3 bases and J 5 bases, with 8 bases left between them. The germline CDR1 and CDR2 sequences are KGHSH and LQKENI. This CDR3 is built from 12 residues. The CDR3 DNA follows: TGTGCCAGCTCACCGGGCGGGGACGAGCAGTACTTC. This gives the protein CASSPGGDEQYF.

This clone was seen only once. The V gene is TRBV6-1, the J gene TRBJ2-3, with D perhaps matching TRBD1 (6 bases). V lost 3 bases and J 3 bases, leaving 10 bases between the germline ends. This CDR3 has 14 amino acids. Germline assignment: CDR1 MNHNS and CDR2 SASEGT. CDR3 residues: CASSDRGWTDTQYF. CDR3 nucleotide sequence: TGTGCCAGCAGTGACAGGGGATGGACAGATACGCAGTATTTT.

The chain links TRBV19 to TRBJ2-7; 7 nucleotides line up with TRBD2. CDR1 is LNHDA and CDR2 is SQIVND in the germline V gene (reference sequence). The ends lost 1 base at V and 0 bases at J; junction bases unmatched: 3. CDR3 size: 15 residues. The CDR3 loop reads CASSIGAGVSYEQYF. In nucleotides, the CDR3 is TGTGCCAGTAGTATAGGGGCGGGAGTCTCCTACGAGCAGTACTTC.

The V call is TRBV5-1, the J call TRBJ2-5; D possibly corresponds to TRBD1 (6 bases). V shed 5 bases and J shed 1 base, with 15 bases lying between them. Germline loops: CDR1 SGHRS, CDR2 YFSETQ. The CDR3 spans 15 residues. The CDR3, as DNA: TGCGCCAGCAGTACGTATGGACAGAGCCAAGAGACCCAGTACTTC. Translation: CASSTYGQSQETQYF.

The V and J genes are TRBV5-4 and TRBJ2-5; possibly TRBD1 for D (5 bases). The germline V gene encodes CDR1 SGHNT and CDR2 YYREEE (reference sequence). The CDR3 totals 15 residues. V was cut by 0 bases and J by 0 bases, with 9 bases left in between. The CDR3 DNA is TGTGCCAGCAGCTTGGACCAGGGTTACCAAGAGACCCAGTACTTC. Residues: CASSLDQGYQETQYF.

The chain uses TRBV4-1 and TRBJ1-3; TRBD1 is a possible D gene (6 bases). This CDR3 is built from 17 residues. Deletions cut 3 bases from V and 3 bases from J, with 18 bases between. In germline, CDR1 is MGHRA, CDR2 YSYEKL. Here the CDR3 DNA reads TGCGCCAGCAGCCACCTGGGGAGGGGGGGGTTTGGAAACACCATATATTTT. This gives the protein CASSHLGRGGFGNTIYF.

The CDR3 DNA reads TGTGCCAGCTTGTTCAGCGGGAGGCTAGATACGCAGTATTTT. The encoded protein is CASLFSGRLDTQYF. The chain combines TRBV7-9 with TRBJ2-3; 9 nucleotides match TRBD2. CDR3 length: 14 amino acids. In germline, CDR1 is SEHNR, CDR2 FQNEAQ (reference sequence). V lost 8 bases to trimming and J lost 5 bases; unmatched junction nucleotides: 8. Looking up the rest from reference TRBV7-9 and TRBJ2-3 gives the full variable domain: DTGVSQNPRHKITKRGQNVTFRCDPISEHNRLYWYRQTLGQGPEFLTYFQNEAQLEKSRLLSDRFSAERPKGSFSTLEIQRTEQGDSAMYLCASLFSGRLDTQYFGPGTRLTVL.

The chain has TRBV5-1 and TRBJ2-3; D perhaps matches TRBD2 (5 bases). This CDR3 comprises 14 residues. Trimming removed 2 bases from V and 0 bases from J, with 7 bases in between. Germline V lookup: CDR1 SGHRS, CDR2 YFSETQ. CDR3 sequence reads: CASSLGGSTDTQYF. The CDR3, as DNA: TGCGCCAGCAGCTTAGGCGGGAGCACAGATACGCAGTATTTT.

The CDR3 nucleotides are TGTGCCAGCAGTGGGAGACAGGGTCATCGCACAGATACGCAGTATTTT. Its translation: CASSGRQGHRTDTQYF. V gene TRBV2 combines with J gene TRBJ2-3, with TRBD1 matching over 7 bases. From germline, CDR1 is SNHLY and CDR2 FYNNEI. This CDR3 has 16 residues. Trimming cost V 4 bases and J 1 base; bases outside gene matches: 8.

The V gene is TRBV4-1, the J gene TRBJ2-2; a weak D match, TRBD2 (6 bases). Germline V lookup: CDR1 MGHRA, CDR2 YSYEKL. The V end lost 3 bases, the J end lost 0 bases, and 14 bases lay between the germline ends. This CDR3 spans 17 amino acids. The CDR3 region is CASSHGGNPTNTGELFF. Here the CDR3 DNA reads TGCGCCAGCAGCCATGGGGGGAACCCCACGAACACCGGGGAGCTGTTTTTT.

This chain links TRBV19 with TRBJ2-2; 11 bases are shared with TRBD1. Germline V CDR1 and CDR2: LNHDA, SQIVND (reference sequence). The CDR3 runs 13 residues. The trim removed 10 bases at V and 5 bases at J, leaving 3 bases unmatched. CDR3 sequence reads: CATGQGGTGELFF. The DNA for the CDR3 is TGTGCCACGGGACAGGGGGGTACCGGGGAGCTGTTTTTT.

This clone was seen a single time. The chain employs TRBV28 and TRBJ1-5; 8 nucleotides line up with TRBD1. With V trimmed by 7 bases and J by 2 bases, 7 bases remained unmatched. The CDR3 is 15 amino acids. Germline values: CDR1 MDHEN, CDR2 SYDVKM. The CDR3 reads CASKTGQGGNQPQHF. The CDR3, as DNA: TGTGCCAGCAAAACCGGACAGGGTGGCAATCAGCCCCAGCATTTT.

This chain connects TRBV28 to TRBJ2-1; 8 bases match TRBD2. This CDR3 has 14 amino acids. V lost 7 bases, J lost 4 bases, and 6 bases stayed unmatched. Germline CDR1 reads MDHEN; CDR2 reads SYDVKM. In DNA, the CDR3 is TGTGCCAGCACCTCGGGAGGGGGGTACAATGAGCAGTTCTTC. Protein: CASTSGGGYNEQFF.